This entry concerns a single T cell receptor (beta chain). Its antigen remains unknown. The sample belongs to a study of T-cell reconstitution after alpha-beta-depleted transplantation in children. V lost 1 base, J lost 0 bases, and 5 bases stayed unmatched. Germline values: CDR1 SGHAT, CDR2 FQNNGV. This CDR3 comprises 16 residues. Study-level results: At one year after transplant, newly produced T cells mostly accounted for T-cell counts and diversity. Some patients showed high day-60 TCRbeta diversity, which derived from surviving recipient T cells and thymic progenitors. Reports say that about two months after transplant, the alpha-beta T cells came out of several hundred graft clones that had expanded.

Preparation of the TCRbeta library used unique molecular identifiers. TCRdb re-called the PCR reads with MiXCR, one entry per CDR3 protein. The table includes a few hundred thousand distinct CDR3 sequences, 10% to 15% detected once. The receptor's source is a male patient younger than 18 who had a stem cell transplant for acute myeloid leukemia, so the T cells may come from the graft donor. The rearrangement links TRBV11-2 to TRBJ2-7, with 8 bases fitting TRBD1. The source was PBMCs, mostly from graft donor cells, collected 360 days after TCRalphabeta/CD19-depleted stem cell transplant. The CDR3 region has the DNA TGTGCCAGCAGCTTAGTCTCAGGGGGCCTCTCCTACGAGCAGTACTTC. Encoded protein: CASSLVSGGLSYEQYF.